What follows are 18 T cell receptor beta chains derived from one specimen sequenced in a study of early T cells in non-severe SARS-CoV-2 infection. TCRdb reanalysed the 5' RACE reads using MiXCR and keeps one entry per CDR3 protein. The sample yields nearly 70,000 distinct CDR3 sequences, 3.5% to 6% seen once. This material consisted of whole blood, taken at baseline. These receptors came from an adult who was a healthcare worker with PCR-confirmed SARS-CoV-2 infection or an uninfected control (not recorded which). The donor label of this sample is uncertain.

This clonotype was seen many times. This chain joins TRBV5-6 and TRBJ1-2; 11 nucleotides align to TRBD1. From germline, CDR1 is SGHDT and CDR2 YYEEEE. After removal of 4 bases from V and 4 bases from J, the junction contained 9 bases not matched to a gene. The CDR3 loop spans 16 amino acids. The CDR3 protein is CASSTRTGGAFYGYTF. In nucleotides, the CDR3 is TGTGCCAGCAGCACGAGGACAGGGGGCGCGTTCTATGGCTACACCTTC.

In its sample, this clonotype was seen many times. The rearrangement links TRBV6-5 to TRBJ2-7; TRBD2 agrees at 7 bases. CDR1 is MNHEY, CDR2 SVGAGI, per germline. This CDR3 region has 12 residues. The J segment lost 5 bases and the V segment lost 5 bases, leaving 3 bases of the junction unmatched. CDR3 residues: CASSRGGDEQYF. DNA for the CDR3: TGTGCCAGCAGTAGGGGAGGGGACGAGCAGTACTTC.

This clonotype was recorded many times. The chain uses TRBV12-3 or TRBV12-4 and TRBJ2-7, with D unresolved. This CDR3 comprises 13 residues. The V gene lost 6 bases and the J gene lost 3 bases, with 12 bases spanning the gap. The CDR3 region is CASRGTMDYEQYF. The CDR3 nucleotides read TGTGCCAGCAGAGGAACCATGGACTACGAGCAGTACTTC.

The chain couples TRBV7-8 to TRBJ2-5; unclear D gene. Germline CDR1 is SGHVS and CDR2 is FQNEAQ. The CDR3 runs 15 residues. The ends were cut back, 1 base at V and 4 bases at J, with 13 bases in the middle. CDR3 nucleotide sequence: TGTGCCAGCAGCTTAGAGGGTGGTTGGGCAGAGACCCAGTACTTC. The encoded protein is CASSLEGGWAETQYF.

This clonotype was observed many times. The rearrangement uses TRBV11-2 and TRBJ2-1; 12 bases agree with TRBD2. This CDR3 is 17 amino acids long. Germline V gene data show CDR1 as SGHAT and CDR2 as FQNNGV. With 6 bases clipped from V and 4 bases from J, the junction kept 10 bases outside the gene matches. The CDR3 region has the DNA TGTGCCAGCAGTCGCGGACTAGCGGGGCAGGAATACAATGAGCAGTTCTTC. It yields the protein CASSRGLAGQEYNEQFF.

Ten or more counts support this clonotype. This sequence joins TRBV25-1 and TRBJ1-1; D gene uncertain. Trimming shortened V by 4 bases and J by 0 bases, and 18 bases separated the two germline ends. The germline CDR1 and CDR2 sequences are MGHDK and SYGVNS. The CDR3 has 17 residues. The CDR3 bases are TGTGCCAGCAGTGGAACGGAGAGGACCGGCCTGAACACTGAAGCTTTCTTT. Translating gives CASSGTERTGLNTEAFF.

The rearrangement uses TRBV28 and TRBJ2-5, with D possibly being TRBD1 or TRBD2 (5 bases each). This CDR3 is built from 15 residues. The germline V and J ends were trimmed by 4 bases and 5 bases, with 17 bases remaining between them. CDR1 MDHEN and CDR2 SYDVKM come from the germline V gene. The CDR3 nucleotides read TGTGCCAGCAGTTGGGGTTTGGGGCCGGGGGAGACCCAGTACTTC. Amino acid sequence: CASSWGLGPGETQYF.

The V call is TRBV5-1, the J call TRBJ2-7; TRBD1 aligns across 7 bases. Per the germline V gene, CDR1 is SGHRS and CDR2 is YFSETQ. CDR3 length: 14 amino acids. J was trimmed by 5 bases and V by 7 bases; bases with no gene match: 12. The CDR3, as DNA: TGCGCCAGCGGACCACAGGGGACCCCTGACGAGCAGTACTTC. Translating it yields CASGPQGTPDEQYF.

This clonotype was recorded many times. The chain carries TRBV11-3 and TRBJ2-3; 7 nucleotides line up with TRBD1. From germline, CDR1 is SGHNT and CDR2 YENEEA. The CDR3 has 14 residues. V lost 4 bases, J lost 1 base, and 2 bases stayed unmatched. CDR3 in DNA: TGTGCCAGCAGCTCCACAGGGGGCACAGATACGCAGTATTTT. The encoded protein is CASSSTGGTDTQYF.

This clonotype appeared many times. The genes are TRBV3-1 and TRBJ1-2; D gene uncertain. This CDR3 contains 12 residues. Trimming took off 4 bases at V and 4 bases at J, with 7 bases between the two ends. Germline V gives CDR1 LGHDT, CDR2 YNNKEL (reference sequence). DNA of the CDR3: TGTGCCAGCAGCCGCGTCTCCTATGGCTACACCTTC. As protein: CASSRVSYGYTF.

There are many counts of this clonotype. This chain connects TRBV20-1 to TRBJ2-5; tentative D call: TRBD2 (6 bases). The CDR3 runs to 13 residues. Germline V gives CDR1 DFQATT, CDR2 SNEGSKA (reference sequence). V lost 6 bases and J 1 base, leaving 12 bases between the germline ends. The CDR3 DNA reads TGCAGTGCGAATGGAGGGATCCAAGAGACCCAGTACTTC. Amino acids: CSANGGIQETQYF.

This clonotype was observed a handful of times. The rearrangement links TRBV5-1 to TRBJ2-3, with 7 bases aligning to TRBD1. Trimming removed 2 bases from V and 0 bases from J; junction bases left unmatched: 6. The CDR3 is 16 amino acids. Germline CDR1 reads SGHRS; CDR2 reads YFSETQ. CDR3 nucleotides: TGCGCCAGCAGCTTTTCCGGGACAGCTAGCACAGATACGCAGTATTTT. Its protein product is CASSFSGTASTDTQYF.

Many counts were recorded for this clonotype. The genes are TRBV20-1 and TRBJ2-1; 10 bases map to TRBD2. V shed 5 bases, J shed 5 bases, and the junction held 9 bases outside the gene matches. This CDR3 is built from 15 residues. In germline, CDR1 is DFQATT, CDR2 SNEGSKA (reference sequence). DNA of the CDR3: TGCAGTGCTCTCACCGGGACTAGCGACCACAATGAGCAGTTCTTC. Encoded protein: CSALTGTSDHNEQFF.

The rearrangement links TRBV2 to TRBJ1-1; 9 positions match TRBD1. V lost 8 bases, J lost 1 base, and 14 bases stayed unmatched. The CDR3 covers 17 residues. Looked up from germline, CDR1 is SNHLY and CDR2 is FYNNEI. CDR3 bases: TGTGCCAGCTGGATAACAGGGGGCCGGCACTGGAACACTGAAGCTTTCTTT. It is translated as CASWITGGRHWNTEAFF.

The rearrangement joins TRBV10-3 to TRBJ2-7; TRBD1 matches 9 bases. V was pared by 2 bases and J by 2 bases, with 4 bases of the junction left unmatched. Germline CDR1 ENHRY, CDR2 SYGVKD. The CDR3 sequence is 15 residues long. The CDR3 spells CAISEPGQGPYEQYF. CDR3 nucleotide sequence: TGTGCCATCAGTGAGCCGGGACAGGGCCCCTACGAGCAGTACTTC.

This clonotype has ten or more counts. This chain connects TRBV11-2 to TRBJ2-5; unclear D gene. The germline CDR1 and CDR2 sequences are SGHAT and FQNNGV. The CDR3 totals 14 residues. V dropped 4 bases and J dropped 2 bases, with 11 bases sitting between them. The CDR3, as DNA: TGTGCCAGCAGCTCAACATCGATTCAAGAGACCCAGTACTTC. Protein sequence: CASSSTSIQETQYF.

This clonotype has ten or more counts. The genes are TRBV9 and TRBJ2-7; TRBD2 matches 7 bases. Germline CDR1 is SGDLS and CDR2 is YYNGEE. V trimming: 3 bases; J trimming: 2 bases; junction bases outside the gene matches: 8. The CDR3 spans 15 residues. The CDR3 protein is CASSERASGAYEQYF. In DNA, the CDR3 is TGTGCCAGCAGCGAGAGGGCTAGCGGAGCCTACGAGCAGTACTTC.

Concerning this clonotype: The germline gene is not matched at one end of the junction; a read error may be the cause. The genes are TRBV24-1 and TRBJ1-1, with 8 bases matching TRBD1. The CDR3 is made up of 15 amino acids. Germline V gene sequence: CDR1 KGHDR, CDR2 SFDVKD. The CDR3 nucleotides read TGTGCCACCAGTGATTCAAACGACAGGGGCCGACGACGCGTATTT. Protein product: CATSDSNDRGRRRVF.